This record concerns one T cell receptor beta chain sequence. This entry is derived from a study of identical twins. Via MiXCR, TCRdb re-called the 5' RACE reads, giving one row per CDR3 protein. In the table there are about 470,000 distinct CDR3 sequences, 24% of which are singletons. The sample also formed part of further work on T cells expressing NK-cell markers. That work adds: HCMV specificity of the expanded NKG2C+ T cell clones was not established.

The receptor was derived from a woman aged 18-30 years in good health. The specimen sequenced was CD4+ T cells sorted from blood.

As DNA, the CDR3 is TGCGCCAGCAGCCCCGACAGTTTATATCAGCCCCAGCATTTT. Translated, it gives CASSPDSLYQPQHF. The V and J genes are TRBV5-1 and TRBJ1-5; tentative D call: TRBD1 (5 bases). The V end was cut by 4 bases, the J end by 5 bases, with 13 bases between. CDR1 and CDR2 (germline): SGHRS, YFSETQ. This CDR3 comprises 14 residues.